The rows below give T cell receptor beta chains drawn from one sample of a study of beta chain features in type 1 diabetes. Sequencing used immunoSEQ multiplex PCR; TCRdb keeps in-frame clones, though not all of them. The data show 620,000 or so clones, 15% seen once. Sequenced: naive CD4+ T cells from blood. Every receptor here comes from a man aged 18 to 35 in good health. CDR3s include the opening cysteine and the closing phenylalanine or tryptophan. Each record gives: CDR3 protein, CDR3 DNA, clone size, D gene, J gene, V gene. D genes are given only for firm matches. Size is omitted from some rows. Given values are once, few, many or a class for expanded clones.

CDR3aa: CSVDKGAQSNYGYTF
CDR3nt: TGCAGCGTTGATAAGGGGGCGCAATCTAACTATGGCTACACCTTC
abundance: few
d_gene: TRBD1
j_gene: TRBJ1-2
v_gene: TRBV29-1

CDR3aa: CASSDRQRALDYGYTF
CDR3nt: TGCGCCAGCAGCGACCGACAGAGGGCACTTGACTATGGCTACACCTTC
abundance: few
d_gene: .
j_gene: TRBJ1-2
v_gene: TRBV4-1

CDR3aa: CASSLTGVNTEAFF
CDR3nt: TGTGCCAGCAGCTTGACAGGGGTGAACACTGAAGCTTTCTTT
abundance: .
d_gene: TRBD1
j_gene: TRBJ1-1
v_gene: TRBV28

CDR3aa: CASSTRTALNTEAFF
CDR3nt: TGTGCCAGCAGTACCAGGACAGCCCTGAACACTGAAGCTTTCTTT
abundance: few
d_gene: .
j_gene: TRBJ1-1
v_gene: TRBV28

CDR3aa: CAISGDYNEQFF
CDR3nt: TGTGCCATCAGTGGGGACTACAATGAGCAGTTCTTC
abundance: .
d_gene: .
j_gene: TRBJ2-1
v_gene: TRBV10-3

CDR3aa: CASSSASGQFF
CDR3nt: TGTGCCAGCAGCTCAGCGTCAGGGCAGTTCTTC
abundance: .
d_gene: .
j_gene: TRBJ2-1
v_gene: TRBV7-8

CDR3aa: CASSAGQLLVGSPLHF
CDR3nt: TGCGCCAGCAGCGCGGGACAGCTGCTGGTTGGATCACCCCTCCACTTT
abundance: .
d_gene: TRBD1
j_gene: TRBJ1-6
v_gene: TRBV5-1

CDR3aa: CASSPRQGKYEQYF
CDR3nt: TGTGCCAGCAGCCCCCGACAGGGAAAGTACGAGCAGTACTTC
abundance: .
d_gene: TRBD1
j_gene: TRBJ2-7
v_gene: TRBV7-2

CDR3aa: CASSFDRLAPDTQYF
CDR3nt: TGTGCCAGCAGTTTTGATCGTCTAGCTCCAGATACGCAGTATTTT
abundance: few
d_gene: .
j_gene: TRBJ2-3
v_gene: TRBV27

CDR3aa: CASSSGTGEQYF
CDR3nt: TGTGCCAGCAGTTCAGGGACGGGCGAGCAGTACTTC
abundance: .
d_gene: .
j_gene: TRBJ2-7
v_gene: TRBV27

CDR3aa: CASSTGTGSLKTQYF
CDR3nt: TGCGCCAGCAGCACAGGGACAGGGTCATTGAAGACCCAGTACTTC
abundance: .
d_gene: TRBD1
j_gene: TRBJ2-5
v_gene: TRBV5-1

CDR3aa: CASSPFLTGISNSPLHF
CDR3nt: TGCGCCAGCAGTCCCTTTCTTACGGGCATTAGCAATTCACCCCTCCACTTT
abundance: .
d_gene: .
j_gene: TRBJ1-6
v_gene: TRBV23-1

CDR3aa: CASSSQLNTEAFF
CDR3nt: TGTGCCAGCAGCTCCCAATTGAACACTGAAGCTTTCTTT
abundance: .
d_gene: .
j_gene: TRBJ1-1
v_gene: TRBV5-6

CDR3aa: CASRPGLAGGYFYNEQFF
CDR3nt: TGTGCCAGTAGGCCGGGACTAGCGGGAGGATACTTCTACAATGAGCAGTTCTTC
abundance: few
d_gene: TRBD2
j_gene: TRBJ2-1
v_gene: TRBV19

CDR3aa: CASSPLMRKQGNYEQYF
CDR3nt: TGTGCCAGCAGCCCTCTCATGCGAAAACAGGGAAACTACGAGCAGTACTTC
abundance: .
d_gene: .
j_gene: TRBJ2-7
v_gene: TRBV5-4

CDR3aa: CASSLDGGGLAHTGELFF
CDR3nt: TGCGCCAGCAGCTTGGACGGCGGAGGTCTAGCTCACACCGGGGAGCTGTTTTTT
abundance: .
d_gene: .
j_gene: TRBJ2-2
v_gene: TRBV5-1